Presented here are 30 T cell receptor beta chains from one specimen sequenced in a study of blood T cells in healthy people across ages. Then a second PCR, running roughly 6 to 12 cycles, was carried out with a sample-barcoded 5' primer and a J-beta primer mix. Each CDR3 protein is one row after TCRdb ran MiXCR on the 5' RACE reads. The sample lists about 570,000 distinct CDR3 sequences, about 29% occurring once. These data are also associated with another study on T cells of mothers and their children.

Sequencing used blood. These receptors were obtained from a boy younger than 10 in good health.

The genes are TRBV18 and TRBJ1-4; unclear D gene. Per germline, CDR1 KGHSH and CDR2 LQKENI. This CDR3 spans 16 amino acids. V lost 5 bases and J 8 bases, leaving 21 bases between the germline ends. CDR3 loop: CASSFSGSSLGEKLFF. The CDR3 nucleotides read TGTGCCAGCTCATTTTCCGGGTCCTCCTTGGGCGAAAAACTGTTTTTT.

The chain couples TRBV4-1 to TRBJ2-7, with D possibly being TRBD2 (6 bases). The CDR3 spans 14 residues. Germline V gene data show CDR1 as MGHRA and CDR2 as YSYEKL. Trimming left V 6 bases short and J 7 bases short, with 19 bases between. This CDR3 is CASSPGTPHGEQYF. The CDR3 DNA is TGCGCCAGCAGTCCCGGGACTCCTCATGGGGAGCAGTACTTC.

This clonotype occurred once. Since a much larger clone is just one base distant, this may be a read error. The CDR3 here is CASSWDGLNTEAFF. CDR3 nucleotide sequence: TGTGCCAGCAGCTGGGACGGGCTGAACACTGAAGCTTTCTTT. V gene TRBV6-2 or TRBV6-3 combines with J gene TRBJ1-1; TRBD1 is a possible D gene (5 bases). V gave up 6 bases and J gave up 0 bases, with 11 bases separating them. The CDR3 contains 14 residues. Looked up from germline, CDR1 is MNHEY and CDR2 is SVGEGT.

This rearrangement joins TRBV7-9 to TRBJ2-5; D might be TRBD1 (5 bases). The DNA end is a closer match to TRBJ2-7, so the J assignment may be wrong. The CDR3 spans 14 residues. Germline CDR1 reads SEHNR; CDR2 reads FQNEAQ (reference sequence). CDR3 loop: CASRPPRVGDEQYF. DNA of the CDR3: TGTGCCAGCAGACCTCCCAGGGTTGGCGACGAGCAGTACTTC.

This clonotype occurred a few times. The J gene is TRBJ2-7, the V gene TRBV3-1; tentatively, D is TRBD2 (6 bases). Germline values: CDR1 LGHDT, CDR2 YNNKEL (reference sequence). V lost 4 bases and J lost 0, with 19 bases in between. The CDR3 has 17 residues. The CDR3 coding sequence is TGTGCCAGCAGCCCTTACCAGGACTACTATAGCTCCTACGAGCAGTACTTC. Amino acids: CASSPYQDYYSSYEQYF.

The chain carries TRBV11-2 and TRBJ2-3, with D perhaps matching TRBD2 (6 bases). With 5 bases removed from V and 6 bases from J, the gap between germline ends came to 15 bases. From germline, CDR1 is SGHAT and CDR2 FQNNGV. This CDR3 region has 14 residues. The CDR3 DNA sequence: TGTGCCAGCAGCACAGTCCGGGGGAGGGATACGCAGTATTTT. Translation gives CASSTVRGRDTQYF. The variable domain in full, with the rest retrieved from reference TRBV11-2 and TRBJ2-3, is EAGVAQSPRYKIIEKRQSVAFWCNPISGHATLYWYQQILGQGPKLLIQFQNNGVVDDSQLPKDRFSAERLKGVDSTLKIQPAKLEDSAVYLCASSTVRGRDTQYFGPGTRLTVL.

The gene calls are TRBV6-5 and TRBJ2-6, with D possibly matching TRBD2 (5 bases). Per germline, CDR1 MNHEY and CDR2 SVGAGI. There are 17 residues in the CDR3. Trimming took 2 bases from V and 1 from J, leaving 12 bases between them. The CDR3 coding sequence is TGTGCCAGCAGTTACCGGGGAAATCCATCTGGGGCCAACGTCCTGACTTTC. As protein: CASSYRGNPSGANVLTF.

This clonotype occurred a few times. The chain joins TRBV29-1 to TRBJ2-1, with D perhaps TRBD2 (6 bases). Near its end, the DNA agrees better with TRBJ2-5, so the J call may be wrong. The CDR3 is made up of 15 amino acids. Per germline, CDR1 SQVTM and CDR2 ANQGSEA. This CDR3 reads CSVERGLDESGTQYF. The CDR3 DNA sequence: TGCAGCGTGGAGAGGGGACTCGATGAGTCGGGGACCCAGTACTTC.

The sample holds a few counts of this clonotype. J is TRBJ2-6 and V is TRBV9, with 7 bases identical to TRBD2. The ends lost 2 bases at V and 2 bases at J; junction bases unmatched: 7. CDR1 and CDR2 from the germline V gene are SGDLS and YYNGEE. The CDR3 has 17 residues. The CDR3 region is CASSVTAGSPGANVLTF. In DNA form, the CDR3 reads TGTGCCAGCAGCGTCACAGCGGGGAGCCCTGGGGCCAACGTCCTGACTTTC.

The V and J genes are TRBV7-2 and TRBJ2-7; D possibly uses TRBD1 or TRBD2 (5 bases each). Germline-derived CDR1 and CDR2 are SGHTA and FQGNSA. V was cut by 3 bases and J by 0 bases, with 9 bases left in between. The CDR3 runs 14 residues. CDR3 DNA: TGTGCCAGCAGCTTGGGACCGATCTCCTACGAGCAGTACTTC. Translated, it gives CASSLGPISYEQYF.

J is TRBJ2-3 and V is TRBV10-3; no reliable D call. V lost 3 bases and J lost 0, with 10 bases in between. CDR3 size: 15 residues. Germline values: CDR1 ENHRY, CDR2 SYGVKD. CDR3 amino acids: CAISDPASSTDTQYF. In nucleotides, the CDR3 is TGTGCCATCAGTGACCCAGCCAGTAGCACAGATACGCAGTATTTT.

The chain couples TRBV6-1 to TRBJ1-1; D possibly corresponds to TRBD1 (6 bases). Germline CDR1 is MNHNS and CDR2 is SASEGT. V was trimmed by 1 base and J by 10 bases, leaving 13 bases between them. This CDR3 contains 13 residues. In DNA form, the CDR3 reads TGTGCCAGCAGTGAAGTAGGGGGGAGAGGAGCTTTCTTT. This encodes CASSEVGGRGAFF.

V is TRBV10-3 and J is TRBJ2-4; D gene uncertain. Between the trimmed V and J ends, which lost 7 bases and 6 bases, there was a span of 10 bases. CDR1 is ENHRY, CDR2 SYGVKD, per germline. The CDR3 length is 12 residues. The CDR3 loop reads CAINSPGNIQYF. For the CDR3, the DNA is TGTGCCATCAATAGCCCTGGAAACATTCAGTACTTC.

The chain couples TRBV5-1 to TRBJ1-2; D is undetermined. In germline, CDR1 is SGHRS, CDR2 YFSETQ. Trimming removed 0 bases at V and 6 bases at J, with 12 bases between. This CDR3 has 14 amino acids. The CDR3 nucleotides are TGCGCCAGCAGCTTGGGAGAGGGAGACGATGGCTACACCTTC. Amino acid sequence: CASSLGEGDDGYTF.

This rearrangement joins TRBV10-3 to TRBJ2-1, with 8 bases that match TRBD2. Losses at the gene ends were 3 bases for V and 5 bases for J; bases not matched to a gene: 3. CDR1 and CDR2 from the germline V gene are ENHRY and SYGVKD. The CDR3 totals 14 residues. DNA of the CDR3: TGTGCCATCAGTGATGTGGGACTAGACAATGAGCAGTTCTTC. It is translated as CAISDVGLDNEQFF.

This clonotype was picked up many times. The chain combines TRBV27 with TRBJ1-2; 7 nucleotides agree with TRBD1. Per germline, CDR1 MNHEY and CDR2 SMNVEV (reference sequence). The CDR3 is 13 residues long. Unmatched junction bases numbered 3, after V lost 6 bases and J lost 2 bases. The CDR3 reads CASSPGQNYGYTF. DNA of the CDR3: TGTGCCAGCAGCCCGGGACAGAACTATGGCTACACCTTC.

This clonotype appeared a few times. The junction departs from the called germline gene at one end, perhaps through a read error. The chain employs TRBV10-3 and TRBJ2-5; D gene unclear. This CDR3 has 12 residues. Germline values: CDR1 ENHRY, CDR2 SYGVKD. The CDR3 nucleotides read TGCGCCATCAAGCCAGATCAAGAGACCCAGTACTTC. This encodes CAIKPDQETQYF.

J is TRBJ1-4 and V is TRBV4-1; D remains ambiguous. The CDR3 covers 18 residues. V was pared by 3 bases and J by 0 bases, with 17 bases between. In germline, CDR1 is MGHRA, CDR2 YSYEKL. In DNA, the CDR3 is TGCGCCAGCAGCCATCCCGTTGGTCGGAGAACAACTAATGAAAAACTGTTTTTT. This gives the protein CASSHPVGRRTTNEKLFF.

V usage is TRBV12-3 or TRBV12-4 and J usage is TRBJ2-3; D might be TRBD2 (6 bases). Between the trimmed V and J ends, which lost 7 bases and 6 bases, there was a span of 17 bases. The CDR3 is 14 residues long. Written as DNA, the CDR3 is TGTGCCAGCACCCCGACTAGTTTAAGGGATACGCAGTATTTT. This gives the protein CASTPTSLRDTQYF.

This clonotype occurred many times. The rearrangement links TRBV6-1 to TRBJ2-1, with TRBD2 identical over 10 bases. The CDR3 totals 15 residues. V trimming: 5 bases; J trimming: 2 bases; junction bases outside the gene matches: 3. The germline gives CDR1 MNHNS, CDR2 SASEGT. In DNA form, the CDR3 reads TGTGCCAGCAGTCCAGCGGGAGGGACCTACAATGAGCAGTTCTTC. Translating it yields CASSPAGGTYNEQFF.

The rearrangement links TRBV12-3 or TRBV12-4 to TRBJ2-5, with unresolved D. V was pared by 5 bases and J by 2 bases, with 12 bases between. There are 14 residues in the CDR3. The CDR3 bases are TGTGCCAGCAGTCTCCACCGACGACAAGAGACCCAGTACTTC. Amino acids: CASSLHRRQETQYF.

This sequence joins TRBV19 and TRBJ2-5, with 7 bases fitting TRBD2. The J call may be mistaken, given a closer DNA end match to TRBJ2-1. This CDR3 comprises 13 residues. Germline lookup yields CDR1 LNHDA and CDR2 SQIVND (reference sequence). The CDR3 nucleotides are TGTGCCAGCCAGGATGGGGGGGAAAATGAGCAGTTCTTC. Translation gives CASQDGGENEQFF.

The chain uses TRBV12-3 or TRBV12-4 and TRBJ1-4; D unclear. The CDR3 totals 15 residues. V was shortened by 6 bases and J by 0 bases, with 11 bases between the two germline ends. CDR3: CASSPVDATNEKLFF. The CDR3 nucleotides are TGTGCCAGCAGCCCCGTAGACGCAACTAATGAAAAACTGTTTTTT.

The V call is TRBV3-1, the J call TRBJ2-5; 7 bases fit TRBD1. J lost 7 bases, V lost 0 bases, and 11 bases had no gene match. The germline CDR1 and CDR2 sequences are LGHDT and YNNKEL (reference sequence). The length of the CDR3 is 16 residues. The CDR3 DNA reads as TGTGCCAGCAGCCAAGATGTACAGGGGCCAGGAGTGACCCAGTACTTC. It codes for CASSQDVQGPGVTQYF.

This clonotype was seen more than once but under ten times. The V and J genes are TRBV12-3 or TRBV12-4 and TRBJ2-5, with D possibly being TRBD2 (6 bases). Trimming shortened V by 10 bases and J by 4 bases, and 16 bases separated the two germline ends. There are 13 residues in the CDR3. The CDR3 reads CAIRLKGGETQYF. The CDR3 DNA is TGTGCCATCCGACTCAAGGGAGGAGAGACCCAGTACTTC.

V and J are TRBV6-6 and TRBJ2-1, with 11 nucleotides matching TRBD2. The J call may be wrong; the DNA end is better matched by TRBJ2-7. The CDR3 runs to 16 residues. Germline V lookup: CDR1 MNHNY, CDR2 SVGAGI (reference sequence). CDR3 coding DNA: TGTGCCAGCAGACTGACTAGCGGGATAAGCTCCTACGAGCAGTACTTC. Protein sequence: CASRLTSGISSYEQYF.

This chain joins TRBV5-6 and TRBJ2-5; TRBD2 matches 14 bases. The J call may be wrong; the DNA end is better matched by TRBJ2-1. In germline, CDR1 is SGHDT, CDR2 YYEEEE. CDR3 length: 16 amino acids. The CDR3 loop is CASSWMTSGRDNEQFF. CDR3 in DNA: TGTGCCAGCAGCTGGATGACTAGCGGGAGGGATAATGAGCAGTTCTTC.

There are a few counts of this clonotype. The rearrangement uses TRBV9 and TRBJ1-1; D ambiguous. Trimming took 3 bases from V and 11 from J, leaving 20 bases between them. The CDR3 extends over 14 amino acids. Germline V gene sequence: CDR1 SGDLS, CDR2 YYNGEE. CDR3 sequence (DNA): TGTGCCAGCAGCGACATATCCTCCGGGATCATTGCTTTCTTT. Translation gives CASSDISSGIIAFF.

The chain links TRBV5-1 to TRBJ2-5; D is possibly TRBD1 (5 bases). Germline V gene lookup returns CDR1 SGHRS and CDR2 YFSETQ. The CDR3 covers 14 residues. The V end lost 5 bases, the J end lost 1 base, and 12 bases lay between the germline ends. CDR3 in DNA: TGCGCCAGCAGTGACGTAAGGGGCCAAGAGACCCAGTACTTC. Translating it yields CASSDVRGQETQYF.

This clonotype was counted ten times or more. A read error may explain this, as a much larger clone is one base away. The rearrangement uses TRBV12-3 or TRBV12-4 and TRBJ2-3; TRBD2 agrees at 9 bases. V trimming: 3 bases; J trimming: 4 bases; junction bases outside the gene matches: 2. The CDR3 loop spans 14 amino acids. The CDR3 bases are TGTGCCAGCAGTTTCTTAGCGGGGGCAGATACGCAGTATTTT. It is translated as CASSFLAGADTQYF.